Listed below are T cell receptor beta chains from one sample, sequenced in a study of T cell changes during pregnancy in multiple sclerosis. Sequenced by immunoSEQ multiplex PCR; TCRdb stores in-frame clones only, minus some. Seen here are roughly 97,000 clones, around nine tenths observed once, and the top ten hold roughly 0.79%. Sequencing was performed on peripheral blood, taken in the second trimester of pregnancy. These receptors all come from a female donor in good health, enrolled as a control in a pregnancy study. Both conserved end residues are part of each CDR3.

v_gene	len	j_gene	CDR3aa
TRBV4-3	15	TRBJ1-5	CASSRLQGESQPQHF
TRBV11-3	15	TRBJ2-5	CASSPRAGVQETQYF
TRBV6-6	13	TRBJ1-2	CASSSTGMNGYTF
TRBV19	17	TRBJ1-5	CASSLRPTGGGNQPQHF
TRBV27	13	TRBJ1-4	CASSARTGEKLFF
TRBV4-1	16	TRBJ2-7	CASSQDGGGAPNEQYF
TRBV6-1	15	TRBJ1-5	CASTGYRGANQPQHF
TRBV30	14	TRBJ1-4	CAWTSGGTNEKLFF
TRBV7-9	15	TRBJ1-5	CASSPGTGVNQPQHF
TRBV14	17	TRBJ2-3	CASSQGASGSWTDTQYF
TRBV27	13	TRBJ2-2	CASSLMATGELFF
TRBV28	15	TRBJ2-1	CASSLSGRAGNEQFF
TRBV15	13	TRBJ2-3	CATSRPSTDTQYF
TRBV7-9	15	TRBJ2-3	CASSLQGVKQDTQYF
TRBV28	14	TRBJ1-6	CASSVQIFNSPLHF
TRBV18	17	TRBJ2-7	CASSSQLRDRGSYEQYF
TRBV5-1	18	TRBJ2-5	CASSLVTWSASNQETQYF
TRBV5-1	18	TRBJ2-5	CASSLPSSGRAKAETQYF
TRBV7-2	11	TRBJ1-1	CASSMRVEAFF
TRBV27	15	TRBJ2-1	CASSLYRSSYNEQFF
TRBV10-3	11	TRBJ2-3	CAISEELQQYF
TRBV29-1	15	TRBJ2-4	CSARGWELAKNIQYF
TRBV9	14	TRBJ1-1	CASSPRGRRTEAFF
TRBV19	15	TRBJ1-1	CASSRSGEGNTEAFF
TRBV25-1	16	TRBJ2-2	CASRPLGAGVTGELFF
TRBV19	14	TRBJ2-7	CASSDRGAYGEQYF
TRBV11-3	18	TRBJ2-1	CASSSGLAGVDAYNEQFF
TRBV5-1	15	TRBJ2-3	CASSSGLAGTDTQYF
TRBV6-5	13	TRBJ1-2	CASRTERDYGYTF
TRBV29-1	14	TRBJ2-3	CSVRRTGGRDTQYF
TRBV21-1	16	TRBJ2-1	CASTSKGTSDPNEQFF
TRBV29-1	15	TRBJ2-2	CSIEDRTVRPGELFF
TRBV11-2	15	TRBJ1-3	CASSLSFLSGNTIYF
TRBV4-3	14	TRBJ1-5	CASSQDSGMGPQHF
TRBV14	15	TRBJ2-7	CASSARTVLSYEQYF
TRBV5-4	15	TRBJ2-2	CASSATSGGTGELFF
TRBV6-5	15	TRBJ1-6	CASRPADGKNSPLHF
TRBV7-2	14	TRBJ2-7	CASSFMGVGDSCYF
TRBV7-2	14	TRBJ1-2	CASSPVGQGKGYTF
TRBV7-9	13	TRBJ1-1	CASSYREGTEAFF
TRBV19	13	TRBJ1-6	CASSMGRDSPLHF
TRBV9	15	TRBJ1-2	CASSVRGQGNYGYTF
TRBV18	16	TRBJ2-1	CASSRTGGDYYNEQFF
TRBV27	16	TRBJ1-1	CASSPHSRGANTEAFF